Ten or more counts support the clone carrying this T cell receptor beta chain. What it binds is unknown. The CDR3 extends over 16 amino acids. V lost 4 bases and J lost 0, with 10 bases in between. The germline CDR1 and CDR2 sequences are LNHDA and SQIVND (reference sequence). This specimen comes from a study of early T cells in non-severe SARS-CoV-2 infection. Study-wide context: Alpha and beta chains were unpaired, from unsorted whole-blood bulk RNA.

Study outcomes and limitations: CD4 and private specificities were missed by VDJdb matching, which favored anti-spike CD8 responses.

In the library, individual cDNA molecules carried attached unique molecular identifiers. TCRdb analysed the 5' RACE reads with MiXCR anew, one entry per CDR3 protein. The sample shows 35,000 to 50,000 distinct CDR3 sequences, around 5.1% of them seen only once. The receptor was isolated from an adult who was a healthcare worker with PCR-confirmed SARS-CoV-2 infection or an uninfected control (not recorded which). The sequencing used whole blood, collected at baseline. V usage is TRBV19 and J usage is TRBJ2-6; unclear D gene. CDR3 sequence: CASSNFGISGANVLTF. As DNA, the CDR3 is TGTGCCAGTAGTAACTTTGGTATCTCTGGGGCCAACGTCCTGACTTTC. Drawing the rest from reference TRBV19 and TRBJ2-6, the complete variable domain is DGGITQSPKYLFRKEGQNVTLSCEQNLNHDAMYWYRQDPGQGLRLIYYSQIVNDFQKGDIAEGYSVSREKKESFPLTVTSAQKNPTAFYLCASSNFGISGANVLTFGAGSRLTVL.